This paragraph covers one T cell receptor beta chain sequence. The entry originates in a study of blood T cell repertoires in COVID-19. The V segment lost 3 bases and the J segment 7 bases; nucleotides outside the gene matches: 5. The CDR3 runs to 13 residues. CDR1 SEHNR and CDR2 FQNEAQ come from the germline V gene (reference sequence). Generated by immunoSEQ multiplex PCR, the TCRdb table keeps only in-frame clones and is missing some. The profile shows 140,000 to 150,000 clones, around 84% of them singletons. This rearrangement joins TRBV7-9 to TRBJ1-1; 7 positions agree with TRBD1. Sequencing was done on a sample of peripheral blood. The clonotype was recovered from a human donor in a cohort sampled during active COVID-19. The CDR3 nucleotides are TGTGCCAGCAGCTTGGAGGGGGCTGTTGAAGCTTTCTTT. This encodes CASSLEGAVEAFF.